Below are 19 T cell receptor beta chains sequenced from a single sample in a study of blood T cells in healthy people across ages. A sample-barcoded 5' primer and a J-beta primer mix were used in a second PCR of roughly 7 to 11 cycles. TCRdb ran MiXCR on the 5' RACE reads and lists one entry per CDR3 protein. The sample includes about 290,000 distinct CDR3 sequences, around 27% of them seen just once. The sequencing sample was made of blood. The source of these receptors is a woman between 65 and 79 years old in good health.

The J gene is TRBJ2-2, the V gene TRBV14, with D possibly TRBD1 on 5 matching bases. Germline CDR1 SGHDN, CDR2 FVKESK. V shed 4 bases and J shed 5 bases, with 14 bases lying between them. This CDR3 contains 15 residues. CDR3 nucleotide sequence: TGTGCCAGCAGCCCGAACCAGGGTGGGACCGGGGAGCTGTTTTTT. Translating it yields CASSPNQGGTGELFF.

This clonotype was observed a few times. This sequence joins TRBV18 and TRBJ2-5, with D perhaps assigned TRBD1 or TRBD2 (5 bases each). The DNA end favors TRBJ2-1, so the J call may be wrong. CDR1 and CDR2 (germline): KGHSH, LQKENI. This CDR3 spans 15 amino acids. The CDR3 is CASSPRGTSKNEQFF. In DNA form, the CDR3 reads TGTGCCAGCTCACCCAGAGGGACCTCGAAGAATGAGCAGTTCTTC.

Concerning this clonotype: This could be a read error, since a much larger clone is one nucleotide away. This sequence joins TRBV29-1 and TRBJ2-5; TRBD1 is a possible D gene (7 bases). The ends were cut back, 7 bases at V and 9 bases at J, with 18 bases in the middle. The CDR3 is 12 amino acids. Germline V CDR1 and CDR2: SQVTM, ANQGSEA. The chain's CDR3 is CSAGQMREAQYF. In DNA, the CDR3 is TGCAGCGCGGGACAGATGAGGGAGGCCCAGTACTTC.

This sequence joins TRBV7-2 and TRBJ2-5; the D gene is possibly TRBD2 (5 bases). Matching the DNA end better, TRBJ2-7 makes the J call doubtful. CDR3 length: 15 amino acids. CDR1 and CDR2 from the germline V gene are SGHTA and FQGNSA. The CDR3 region has the DNA TGTGCCAGCAGCTTTGGTGGGAGTGGGACCTACGAGCAGTACTTC. Encoded protein: CASSFGGSGTYEQYF.

This clonotype was observed a few times. The chain links TRBV15 to TRBJ2-5, with 12 bases lining up with TRBD1. The tail of the sequence fits TRBJ2-7 better, so the J call may be wrong. In germline, CDR1 is LNHNV, CDR2 YYDKDF (reference sequence). The CDR3 loop spans 17 amino acids. Here the CDR3 reads CATSRDLPGQGAGEQYF. The CDR3 region has the DNA TGTGCCACCAGCAGAGATTTACCGGGACAGGGGGCTGGCGAGCAGTACTTC.

The chain recombines TRBV29-1 with TRBJ1-5; D gene uncertain. V lost 5 bases, J lost 3 bases, and 14 bases lay in between. Looked up from germline, CDR1 is SQVTM and CDR2 is ANQGSEA. The length of the CDR3 is 14 residues. CDR3 loop: CSVSTDTNNQPQHF. CDR3 sequence (DNA): TGCAGCGTTTCAACCGACACCAACAATCAGCCCCAGCATTTT.

The chain couples TRBV5-1 to TRBJ2-5; D may be TRBD2 (6 bases). The closer fit of TRBJ2-1 to the DNA end suggests the J call may be wrong. The CDR3 extends over 15 amino acids. Germline lookup yields CDR1 SGHRS and CDR2 YFSETQ. CDR3 DNA: TGCGCCAGCAGCTTGTCCTCGGGGGACGCACCCGAGCAGTTCTTC. Translation: CASSLSSGDAPEQFF.

This chain joins TRBV3-1 and TRBJ1-2; D is possibly TRBD1 (6 bases). Germline V gene lookup returns CDR1 LGHDT and CDR2 YNNKEL (reference sequence). This CDR3 spans 14 amino acids. Between the trimmed V and J ends, which lost 2 bases and 7 bases, there was a span of 14 bases. CDR3 DNA: TGTGCCAGCAGCCAACGGGGGGCTTCCTGTGGCTACACCTTC. This translates into CASSQRGASCGYTF.

The rearrangement uses TRBV7-2 and TRBJ2-5; D is unresolved. Germline lookup yields CDR1 SGHTA and CDR2 FQGNSA. Trimming stripped 1 base from V and 5 bases from J, with 11 bases between. The CDR3 covers 14 residues. CDR3 loop: CASSLDGSRETQYF. In DNA form, the CDR3 reads TGTGCCAGCAGCTTAGACGGGTCCCGGGAGACCCAGTACTTC.

This clonotype showed up just a few times. V and J are TRBV12-5 and TRBJ2-1; TRBD2 agrees at 16 bases. Germline V gene lookup returns CDR1 LGHNT and CDR2 FRNRAP. V shed 1 base and J 7 bases; nucleotides not matched to a gene: 10. This CDR3 has 19 residues. In DNA, the CDR3 is TGTGCTAGTGGTTTGGCCGGGACTAGCGGGAGGGCCATAATGAATGAGCAGTTCTTC. Its protein product is CASGLAGTSGRAIMNEQFF.

The chain couples TRBV14 to TRBJ1-4; D is unresolved. Deletions cut 1 base from V and 8 bases from J, with 14 bases between. Germline CDR1 is SGHDN and CDR2 is FVKESK. The CDR3 is made up of 15 amino acids. CDR3 in amino acids: CASSQGTGIGEKLFF. The CDR3 region has the DNA TGTGCCAGCAGCCAAGGGACGGGGATCGGGGAAAAACTGTTTTTT.

This clonotype was detected ten times or more. V is TRBV24-1 and J is TRBJ2-5, with D maybe TRBD2 (6 bases). The CDR3 is 13 amino acids. Trimming pared 9 bases from V and 2 bases from J, leaving 12 bases between. CDR1 KGHDR and CDR2 SFDVKD come from the germline V gene. The CDR3 spells CATGGTGQETQYF. The CDR3 DNA reads as TGTGCCACCGGAGGGACGGGGCAAGAGACCCAGTACTTC.

The V gene is TRBV28, the J gene TRBJ2-7; weak D call: TRBD1 (5 bases). Trimming removed 4 bases from V and 2 bases from J, with 18 bases in between. The length of the CDR3 is 16 residues. Germline loops: CDR1 MDHEN, CDR2 SYDVKM. The CDR3 spells CASSSIAGQGPYEQYF. The CDR3 DNA reads as TGTGCCAGCAGTTCAATAGCCGGACAAGGCCCCTACGAGCAGTACTTC.

The rearrangement joins TRBV27 to TRBJ1-1, with a possible D match to TRBD1 (5 bases). Germline V CDR1 and CDR2: MNHEY, SMNVEV (reference sequence). Trimming removed 7 bases at V and 4 bases at J, with 13 bases between. CDR3 length: 13 amino acids. CDR3 in amino acids: CASKVGGGTEAFF. In DNA form, the CDR3 reads TGTGCCAGCAAAGTCGGGGGGGGCACTGAAGCTTTCTTT.

This clonotype was seen more than once but under ten times. The chain uses TRBV5-1 and TRBJ2-3; unclear D gene. Trimming left V 4 bases short and J 2 bases short, with 8 bases between. Germline lookup yields CDR1 SGHRS and CDR2 YFSETQ. CDR3 length: 13 amino acids. The CDR3 bases are TGCGCCAGCAGCGCCTCCACCACAGATACGCAGTATTTT. It codes for CASSASTTDTQYF.

V usage is TRBV20-1 and J usage is TRBJ2-1; D remains unclear. The DNA end favors TRBJ2-7, so the J call may be wrong. Looked up from germline, CDR1 is DFQATT and CDR2 is SNEGSKA (reference sequence). The CDR3 length is 13 residues. The CDR3 spells CSARGQIGYEQYF. CDR3 DNA: TGCAGTGCTAGAGGTCAAATTGGCTACGAGCAGTACTTC.

This clonotype was recorded once. A read error may explain this, as a much larger clone is one base away. This chain connects TRBV29-1 to TRBJ1-1, with D perhaps matching TRBD1 (5 bases). V was trimmed by 7 bases and J by 12 bases, leaving 18 bases between them. Germline V gene lookup returns CDR1 SQVTM and CDR2 ANQGSEA. The CDR3 extends over 11 amino acids. The CDR3 reads CSAPMGGVTFF. In nucleotides, the CDR3 is TGCAGCGCTCCGATGGGGGGGGTAACTTTCTTT.

This chain links TRBV5-1 with TRBJ2-1, with D possibly being TRBD2 (5 bases). V lost 1 base and J 5 bases, leaving 10 bases between the germline ends. The CDR3 sequence is 14 residues long. Germline V CDR1 and CDR2: SGHRS, YFSETQ. Here the CDR3 DNA reads TGCGCCAGCAGCTTGACCGGAGGAAACAATGAGCAGTTCTTC. Translated, it gives CASSLTGGNNEQFF.

This clonotype is a singleton in its sample. The chain is built from TRBV7-2 and TRBJ1-5; D is unresolved. V lost 1 base, J lost 6 bases, and 10 bases lay in between. This CDR3 contains 14 residues. Looked up from germline, CDR1 is SGHTA and CDR2 is FQGNSA. CDR3 DNA: TGTGCCAGCAGCTTAGGTGGGGTTGGTCAGCCCCAGCATTTT. Protein product: CASSLGGVGQPQHF.